Described below is a single T cell receptor (beta chain) sequence and its context. Assay: immunoSEQ multiplex PCR; the TCRdb copy retains only in-frame clones and omits some. This sample has about 320,000 clones, with 90% found just once. This sample was included in a study of blood T cell repertoires in COVID-19. About the research overall: Specimens from acute and convalescent COVID-19 originated in the United States, Italy and Spain.

Someone with COVID-19 had been met by exposed participants within 2 weeks before study entry. The material sequenced was PBMCs or T cells enriched from blood (not recorded which). This TCR came from a woman aged 25 to 39 who had been exposed to COVID-19.

In DNA, the CDR3 is TGTGCCAGTAGAATGGGAGTGACTGAAGCTTTCTTT. Amino acids: CASRMGVTEAFF. The chain is built from TRBV19 and TRBJ1-1; D remains unclear. Germline assignment: CDR1 LNHDA and CDR2 SQIVND (reference sequence). This CDR3 has 12 residues. V lost 6 bases, J lost 5 bases, and 10 bases lay in between.